The clone carrying this T cell receptor beta chain was picked up a small number of times. The data are from a study of blood T cell repertoires in COVID-19. In the study overall: Specimens from acute and convalescent COVID-19 originated in the United States, Italy and Spain.

Original data processing: Amplifying reference gene primers gave estimates of nucleated cell counts. Clones were read by immunoSEQ multiplex PCR, and TCRdb kept only the in-frame ones, dropping some. V and J calls plus clone size are reproduced from that table; the DNA served to infer D and trimming. The data show fewer than 200,000 clones, approximately 80% seen once. Germline V lookup: CDR1 LGHNA, CDR2 YNFKEQ. Trimming took 1 base from V and 4 from J, leaving 13 bases between them. The length of the CDR3 is 16 residues. The TCR was taken from a woman older than 75 with acute or convalescent COVID-19. The specimen sequenced was peripheral blood. The rearrangement joins TRBV4-2 to TRBJ1-4; D not certain. CDR3 loop: CASSQALDGYNEKLFF. DNA of the CDR3: TGTGCCAGCAGCCAAGCCCTAGACGGCTATAATGAAAAACTGTTTTTT.